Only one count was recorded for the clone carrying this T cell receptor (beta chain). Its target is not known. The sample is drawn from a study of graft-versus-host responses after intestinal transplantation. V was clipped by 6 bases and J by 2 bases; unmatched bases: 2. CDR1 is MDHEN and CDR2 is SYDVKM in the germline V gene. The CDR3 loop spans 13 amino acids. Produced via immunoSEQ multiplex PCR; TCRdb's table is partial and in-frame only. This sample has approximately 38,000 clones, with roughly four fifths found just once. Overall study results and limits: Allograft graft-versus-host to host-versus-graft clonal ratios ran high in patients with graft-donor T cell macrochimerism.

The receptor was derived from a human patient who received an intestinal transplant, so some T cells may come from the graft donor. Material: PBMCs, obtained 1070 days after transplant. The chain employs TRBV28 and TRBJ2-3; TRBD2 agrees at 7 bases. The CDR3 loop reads CASRTSNTDTQYF. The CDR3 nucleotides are TGTGCCAGCAGGACTAGCAACACAGATACGCAGTATTTT. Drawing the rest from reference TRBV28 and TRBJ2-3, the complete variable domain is DVKVTQSSRYLVKRTGEKVFLECVQDMDHENMFWYRQDPGLGLRLIYFSYDVKMKEKGDIPEGYSVSREKKERFSLILESASTNQTSMYLCASRTSNTDTQYFGPGTRLTVL.